These T cell receptor beta chains were read from a single sample in a study of human T cells and chemical hapten exposure. Each CDR3 protein gets one entry after TCRdb re-called the RACE reads with MiXCR. Of 60,000 to 75,000 distinct CDR3 sequences in the sample, about 7% were seen once. Sequences were derived from whole blood, sampled in connection with sensitization to the hapten diphenylcyclopropenone (DPC). Every receptor here comes from a woman younger than 45 with alopecia areata. Some clones in this sample may be carry-over from other donors' samples. CDR3s leave out the opening cysteine and the closing phenylalanine or tryptophan. Clone size is shown for a subset of rows, as once, few, many or a class of expanded clone.

size	J	V	length	CDR3
many	TRBJ1-2	TRBV7-9	12	ASSLVGGGYGYT
many	TRBJ2-7	TRBV3-1	12	ASSQVASTYEQY
few	TRBJ1-3	TRBV5-6	12	ASSLTLSGNTIY
.	TRBJ2-5	TRBV10-3	14	AISESAASGTETQY
many	TRBJ1-3	TRBV7-2	13	ASSFISGAGNTIY
.	TRBJ1-4	TRBV20-1	14	SARSPRETAGEKLF
many	TRBJ2-1	TRBV29-1	14	SVVGGPGQRNNEQF
many	TRBJ2-7	TRBV15	13	ATSSDGAGIYEQY
many	TRBJ1-1	TRBV5-1	15	ASSLGVRPQGYTEAF
many	TRBJ1-5	TRBV2	13	ASREGRLRNQPQH
many	TRBJ2-2	TRBV3-1	13	ASSVSGAGAGELF
many	TRBJ2-1	TRBV12-5	13	ASGTRDRSYNEQF
few	TRBJ2-3	TRBV25-1	15	ASSASSTSASTDTQY
many	TRBJ1-1	TRBV29-1	12	SAGGESMNTEAF
.	TRBJ2-3	TRBV5-1	17	ASSRELAGGTTSTDTQY
many	TRBJ1-1	TRBV25-1	12	ASSGPGGGGGAF
many	TRBJ2-5	TRBV3-1	15	ASSQASGLAKQETQY
.	TRBJ1-3	TRBV6-5	13	ASAATGISGNTIY
.	TRBJ1-4	TRBV12-3/TRBV12-4	8	ASRPGKLF
.	TRBJ1-3	TRBV5-4	13	ASSGPGSTGNTIY
many	TRBJ2-3	TRBV5-1	10	ASSLNADTQY
many	TRBJ2-3	TRBV18	13	ASSPPTGYTDTQY
.	TRBJ2-3	TRBV11-3	12	ASSYQGATDTQY